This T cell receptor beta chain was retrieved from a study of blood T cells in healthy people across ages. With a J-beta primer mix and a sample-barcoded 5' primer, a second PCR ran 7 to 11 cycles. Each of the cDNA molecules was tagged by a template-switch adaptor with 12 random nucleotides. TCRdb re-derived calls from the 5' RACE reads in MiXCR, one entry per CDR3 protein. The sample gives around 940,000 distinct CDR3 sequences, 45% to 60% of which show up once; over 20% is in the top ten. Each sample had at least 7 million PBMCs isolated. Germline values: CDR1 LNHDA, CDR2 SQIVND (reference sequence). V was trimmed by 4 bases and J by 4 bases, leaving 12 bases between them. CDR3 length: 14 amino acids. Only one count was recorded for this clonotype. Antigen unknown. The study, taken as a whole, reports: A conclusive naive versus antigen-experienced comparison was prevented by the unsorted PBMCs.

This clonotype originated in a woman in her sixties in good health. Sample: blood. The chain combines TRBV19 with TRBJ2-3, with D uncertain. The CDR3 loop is CASSTSTNPDTQYF. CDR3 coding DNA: TGTGCCAGTAGTACCAGTACAAACCCAGATACGCAGTATTTT.